Below, 30 T cell receptor beta chains from the same sample are listed, as sequenced in a study of metastatic and nonmetastatic thyroid tumors. Thyroid surgery was preceded by no treatment in any patient. TCRdb reanalyzed the PCR reads via MiXCR. The repertoire holds around 35,000 clones, with 17% as singletons. Sequencing used blood. The origin of the receptors is a male donor with papillary thyroid cancer or a benign thyroid nodule (not recorded which). Some clones in this sample may be carry-over from other donors' samples.

This clone was detected many times. J is TRBJ1-5 and V is TRBV7-2; D not resolved. This CDR3 region has 14 residues. The V end was cut by 4 bases, the J end by 6 bases, with 13 bases between. Germline V gene data show CDR1 as SGHTA and CDR2 as FQGNSA. The CDR3 DNA sequence: TGTGCCAGCAGCTCCGACCATCTGTCTCAGCCCCAGCATTTT. This encodes CASSSDHLSQPQHF.

In this sample, this clone turned up many times. DNA of the CDR3: TGCAGCGTCCTCGGACTAGCGGAGCCCACAGGACACCAAGAGACCCAGTACTTC. It encodes CSVLGLAEPTGHQETQYF. The V call is TRBV29-1, the J call TRBJ2-5; 10 nucleotides align to TRBD2. This CDR3 is 18 amino acids long. Germline-derived CDR1 and CDR2 are SQVTM and ANQGSEA. Trimming took 6 bases from V and 0 from J; bases not matched to a gene: 16.

This clone was observed at least ten times. J is TRBJ2-5 and V is TRBV24-1; 8 bases map to TRBD2. The CDR3 is 15 amino acids. Germline V gene data show CDR1 as KGHDR and CDR2 as SFDVKD. Germline trimming cut 4 bases from V and 4 bases from J; bases unmatched to any gene: 7. The CDR3 reads CATSDADGRAETQYF. The CDR3 nucleotides read TGTGCCACCAGTGACGCGGACGGGAGGGCAGAGACCCAGTACTTC.

The V gene is TRBV7-2, the J gene TRBJ1-2; TRBD1 aligns across 9 bases. The CDR3 runs 14 residues. The V segment lost 3 bases and the J segment 7 bases; nucleotides outside the gene matches: 6. Per germline, CDR1 SGHTA and CDR2 FQGNSA. In DNA form, the CDR3 reads TGTGCCAGCAGCTTGGGACAGGGTCAATCTGGCTACACCTTC. This encodes CASSLGQGQSGYTF. Full variable domain (rest looked up from reference TRBV7-2 and TRBJ1-2): GAGVSQSPSNKVTEKGKDVELRCDPISGHTALYWYRQSLGQGLEFLIYFQGNSAPDKSGLPSDRFSAERTGGSVSTLTIQRTQQEDSAVYLCASSLGQGQSGYTFGSGTRLTVV.

This clone has just a few counts. A read error may produce the germline difference seen at one junction end. The chain has TRBV12-3 or TRBV12-4 and TRBJ2-3; 11 positions match TRBD2. CDR3 length: 16 amino acids. DNA for the CDR3: TGTGCCAGCAGCGACACCGGGACTAGCGGCACAGATACGCAGTGTTTT. It codes for CASSDTGTSGTDTQCF.

This sequence joins TRBV30 and TRBJ1-2; TRBD1 is a possible D gene (5 bases). CDR3 length equals 16 residues. Germline values: CDR1 GTSNPN, CDR2 SVGIG (reference sequence). Trimming shortened V by 1 base and J by 6 bases, and 21 bases separated the two germline ends. CDR3 sequence (DNA): TGTGCCTGGAGTGCCCTCGGGGACCCGCACGCGAATGGCTACACCTTC. Translating gives CAWSALGDPHANGYTF. Looking up the rest from reference TRBV30 and TRBJ1-2 gives the full variable domain: SQTIHQWPATLVQPVGSPLSLECTVEGTSNPNLYWYRQAAGRGLQLLFYSVGIGQISSEVPQNLSASRPQDRQFILSSKKLLLSDSGFYLCAWSALGDPHANGYTFGSGTRLTVV.

The rearrangement joins TRBV10-2 to TRBJ2-7, with unresolved D. V was pared by 6 bases and J by 3 bases, with 18 bases between. There are 15 residues in the CDR3. In germline, CDR1 is WSHSY, CDR2 SAAADI. For the CDR3, the DNA is TGCGCCAGCAGATCGGGTCTCTCCAGATACTACGAGCAGTACTTC. Translating gives CASRSGLSRYYEQYF.

This clone was counted between two and nine times. The CDR3 sequence is CSAAGTSGVLGDTQYF. CDR3 nucleotide sequence: TGCAGCGCAGCCGGGACTAGCGGGGTCCTGGGAGATACGCAGTATTTT. The chain has TRBV29-1 and TRBJ2-3; 13 positions agree with TRBD2. CDR3 length: 16 residues. Germline V CDR1 and CDR2: SQVTM, ANQGSEA. Unmatched junction bases numbered 12, after V lost 7 bases and J lost 5 bases.

Ten or more counts support this clone. This sequence joins TRBV6-4 and TRBJ1-2, with a possible D match to TRBD1 (5 bases). Germline CDR1 MRHNA, CDR2 SNTAGT. The CDR3 contains 14 residues. V was pared by 2 bases and J by 7 bases, with 14 bases between. The CDR3 loop is CASSDLPGTGGYTF. The CDR3 region has the DNA TGTGCCAGCAGTGACCTACCGGGGACGGGTGGCTACACCTTC.

Many counts were recorded for this clone. The V call is TRBV7-9, the J call TRBJ1-5; 7 nucleotides match TRBD1. Germline V gene data show CDR1 as SEHNR and CDR2 as FQNEAQ (reference sequence). CDR3 length: 15 amino acids. V shed 5 bases, J shed 4 bases, and the junction held 8 bases outside the gene matches. CDR3 residues: CASSPLTGRNQPQHF. Written as DNA, the CDR3 is TGTGCCAGCAGCCCGCTGACAGGGAGAAATCAGCCCCAGCATTTT. The full variable domain, its missing parts supplied by reference TRBV7-9 and TRBJ1-5, is DTGVSQNPRHKITKRGQNVTFRCDPISEHNRLYWYRQTLGQGPEFLTYFQNEAQLEKSRLLSDRFSAERPKGSFSTLEIQRTEQGDSAMYLCASSPLTGRNQPQHFGDGTRLSIL.

This chain joins TRBV6-1 and TRBJ2-1, with 8 bases lining up with TRBD1. The V segment lost 6 bases and the J segment 6 bases; nucleotides outside the gene matches: 4. Germline values: CDR1 MNHNS, CDR2 SASEGT. The CDR3 totals 13 residues. The CDR3 loop is CASRGTGSNEQFF. Here the CDR3 DNA reads TGTGCCAGCAGAGGGACAGGATCCAATGAGCAGTTCTTC.

This clone was seen repeatedly, ten times or more. The V gene is TRBV20-1, the J gene TRBJ2-4; TRBD1 agrees at 8 bases. Germline CDR1 DFQATT, CDR2 SNEGSKA (reference sequence). This CDR3 comprises 14 residues. Germline trimming cut 4 bases from V and 6 bases from J; bases unmatched to any gene: 8. For the CDR3, the DNA is TGCAGTGCTAAAACAGACAGGGGCGTAAACATTCAGTACTTC. This codes for CSAKTDRGVNIQYF.

Regarding this clone: One junction end disagrees with the germline gene, perhaps due to a read error. The V gene is TRBV2, the J gene TRBJ2-7, with D uncertain. The V gene's germline CDR1 is SNHLY and CDR2 FYNNEI. This CDR3 is built from 14 residues. CDR3 sequence: CASCKLASSYAQYF. The CDR3 DNA reads TGTGCCAGCTGCAAGCTGGCCAGCTCCTACGCGCAGTACTTC.

Many counts were recorded for this clone. This CDR3 is CASSLLGLVGDEQYF. The CDR3 bases are TGCGCCAGCAGCTTGTTGGGTCTTGTTGGTGACGAGCAGTACTTC. The rearrangement uses TRBV5-1 and TRBJ2-7, with D unclear. Trimming removed 1 base at V and 5 bases at J, with 16 bases between. There are 15 residues in the CDR3. Germline V lookup: CDR1 SGHRS, CDR2 YFSETQ. Filled out from reference TRBV5-1 and TRBJ2-7, the complete variable domain reads KAGVTQTPRYLIKTRGQQVTLSCSPISGHRSVSWYQQTPGQGLQFLFEYFSETQRNKGNFPGRFSGRQFSNSRSEMNVSTLELGDSALYLCASSLLGLVGDEQYFGPGTRLTVT.

The table lists this clone with many counts. The gene calls are TRBV11-2 and TRBJ1-6; no clear D gene. Germline CDR1 SGHAT, CDR2 FQNNGV. Trimming stripped 1 base from V and 8 bases from J, with 12 bases between. There are 15 residues in the CDR3. In nucleotides, the CDR3 is TGTGCCAGCAGCTTAGGAGTGGGGAGATATTCACCCCTCCACTTT. Translating it yields CASSLGVGRYSPLHF.

This clone showed up many times. The chain has TRBV6-1 and TRBJ1-3; D not resolved. The V gene's germline CDR1 is MNHNS and CDR2 SASEGT. CDR3 length equals 15 residues. V lost 6 bases, J lost 0 bases, and 12 bases lay in between. This CDR3 is CASSPQWFSGNTIYF. In DNA, the CDR3 is TGTGCCAGCAGCCCCCAGTGGTTCTCTGGAAACACCATATATTTT.

This clone was counted at least ten times. The rearrangement joins TRBV5-1 to TRBJ2-7; D ambiguous. This CDR3 has 16 residues. The germline V and J ends were trimmed by 2 bases and 2 bases, with 17 bases remaining between them. Germline V gene sequence: CDR1 SGHRS, CDR2 YFSETQ. The CDR3 here is CASSFSESATPYEQYF. CDR3 in DNA: TGCGCCAGCAGCTTTTCTGAGTCAGCTACCCCCTACGAGCAGTACTTC.

This clone was observed at least ten times. A much larger clone differs by one base, so this may be a read error. Additional DNA sequences in this sample encode the identical CDR3. This chain uses TRBV2 with TRBJ1-4, with D possibly TRBD1 on 5 matching bases. Per the germline V gene, CDR1 is SNHLY and CDR2 is FYNNEI. CDR3 length: 17 residues. The CDR3 nucleotides read TGTGCCAGCTACGGGGCGTCGGGTTTTGGAACTAATGAAAAGCTGTTTTTT. It codes for CASYGASGFGTNEKLFF.

V usage is TRBV12-5 and J usage is TRBJ2-3, with 13 bases lining up with TRBD2. Germline loops: CDR1 LGHNT, CDR2 FRNRAP. The V and J ends lost 10 bases and 6 bases, in that order; junction bases with no gene match: 13. CDR3 length: 16 residues. The CDR3 reads CAICPHRLAGGDTQYF. The CDR3 bases are TGTGCTATTTGCCCCCACCGACTAGCGGGAGGTGATACGCAGTATTTT.

In this sample, this clone turned up a few times. A read error is possible here, since a much larger clone lies one base away. The rearrangement joins TRBV20-1 to TRBJ2-7; TRBD1 agrees at 7 bases. The junction had 11 bases not matched to a gene; V was cut back by 6 bases and J by 3 bases. From germline, CDR1 is DFQATT and CDR2 SNEGSKA (reference sequence). The CDR3 covers 14 residues. In nucleotides, the CDR3 is TGCAGTGCCCGATCAGGGGACAGACACTACGAGCAGTACTTC. Its protein is CSARSGDRHYEQYF.

At least ten counts were recorded for this clone. This may be a read error: a much more frequent sequence differs by one nucleotide. The chain is built from TRBV28 and TRBJ2-3, with D uncertain. CDR3 length equals 13 residues. From germline, CDR1 is MDHEN and CDR2 SYDVKM. Trimming pared 3 bases from V and 6 bases from J, leaving 10 bases between. The CDR3 sequence: CASSLSSCDTQYF. Written as DNA, the CDR3 is TGTGCCAGCAGTTTGAGCTCGTGTGATACGCAGTATTTT.

The chain couples TRBV12-3 or TRBV12-4 to TRBJ2-1, with TRBD2 matching over 12 bases. Trimming at V came to 5 bases and at J to 10 bases, leaving 9 bases not matched to a gene. CDR3 length equals 15 residues. This chain's CDR3 is CASSVTSGSTLEQFF. The CDR3 coding sequence is TGTGCCAGCAGTGTGACTAGCGGGAGCACATTGGAGCAGTTCTTC.

This clone occurred many times. The J gene is TRBJ1-1, the V gene TRBV10-3; 9 bases align to TRBD1. Germline V gene lookup returns CDR1 ENHRY and CDR2 SYGVKD. The CDR3 spans 17 residues. Germline trimming cut 3 bases from V and 0 bases from J; bases unmatched to any gene: 8. As DNA, the CDR3 is TGTGCCATCAGTGACTCAGAACAGGGGGCCTTGAACACTGAAGCTTTCTTT. Translation gives CAISDSEQGALNTEAFF.

In this sample, this clone turned up many times. Other DNA sequences in the same sample also yield this CDR3. The DNA of the CDR3 is TGTGCCAGCAGTGAATTATTAGGGCGATCTGTCACAGATACGCAGTATTTT. Its protein product is CASSELLGRSVTDTQYF. V is TRBV6-1 and J is TRBJ2-3; the D is unclear. Trimming shortened V by 2 bases and J by 2 bases, and 17 bases separated the two germline ends. The V gene's germline CDR1 is MNHNS and CDR2 SASEGT. This CDR3 region has 17 residues.

This clone has a count of ten or more. The chain combines TRBV11-2 with TRBJ1-3; no clear D gene. The CDR3 is made up of 15 amino acids. The germline V gene has CDR1 SGHAT and CDR2 FQNNGV. V was shortened by 4 bases and J by 0 bases, with 10 bases between the two germline ends. CDR3: CASSWGSTSGNTIYF. The CDR3, as DNA: TGTGCCAGCAGCTGGGGTTCGACCTCTGGAAACACCATATATTTT. The entire variable domain, with the rest obtained from reference TRBV11-2 and TRBJ1-3, is as follows: EAGVAQSPRYKIIEKRQSVAFWCNPISGHATLYWYQQILGQGPKLLIQFQNNGVVDDSQLPKDRFSAERLKGVDSTLKIQPAKLEDSAVYLCASSWGSTSGNTIYFGEGSWLTVV.

This clone has only a few counts. The chain joins TRBV19 to TRBJ1-2; TRBD1 matches at 7 bases. The junction had 17 bases not matched to a gene; V was cut back by 7 bases and J by 12 bases. This CDR3 has 14 residues. Germline V CDR1 and CDR2: LNHDA, SQIVND (reference sequence). The CDR3 loop is CASTKTGRGARDTF. In nucleotides, the CDR3 is TGTGCCAGTACTAAGACAGGGCGCGGTGCTCGGGACACCTTC. Using reference TRBV19 and TRBJ1-2 for the parts outside the CDR3, the full variable domain is DGGITQSPKYLFRKEGQNVTLSCEQNLNHDAMYWYRQDPGQGLRLIYYSQIVNDFQKGDIAEGYSVSREKKESFPLTVTSAQKNPTAFYLCASTKTGRGARDTFGSGTRLTVV.

The gene calls are TRBV6-1 and TRBJ2-5; 7 bases agree with TRBD2. The CDR3 is made up of 15 amino acids. Germline CDR1 MNHNS, CDR2 SASEGT. The junction had 12 bases not matched to a gene; V was cut back by 5 bases and J by 6 bases. CDR3 bases: TGTGCCAGCAGTACAATAGCGGGTTGTGGAAAGACCCAGTACTTC. Translation: CASSTIAGCGKTQYF.

This clone came up a few times. In DNA form, the CDR3 reads TGTGCCAGCAGCGTAGGAAGACGGGGAGAGACCCAGTACTTC. The encoded protein is CASSVGRRGETQYF. The chain links TRBV9 to TRBJ2-5; D possibly corresponds to TRBD2 (5 bases). The germline V gene encodes CDR1 SGDLS and CDR2 YYNGEE. The CDR3 has 14 amino acids. V was pared by 0 bases and J by 4 bases, with 10 bases between.

The chain joins TRBV4-2 to TRBJ1-6; 7 nucleotides match TRBD1. In germline, CDR1 is LGHNA, CDR2 YNFKEQ. The CDR3 is 16 amino acids. J was trimmed by 10 bases and V by 0 bases; bases with no gene match: 9. For the CDR3, the DNA is TGTGCCAGCAGCCAAGAAGGGAGACAGGGTGGGTCACCCCTCCACTTT. Translated, it gives CASSQEGRQGGSPLHF.

The chain is built from TRBV11-2 and TRBJ2-1, with 9 positions matching TRBD2. The CDR3 runs to 18 residues. V lost 3 bases, J lost 1 base, and 10 bases stayed unmatched. Germline CDR1 and CDR2: SGHAT and FQNNGV. This chain's CDR3 is CASSFGASGKASYNEQFF. The CDR3 DNA reads TGTGCCAGCAGCTTTGGGGCTAGCGGGAAGGCTTCCTACAATGAGCAGTTCTTC. Drawing the rest from reference TRBV11-2 and TRBJ2-1, the complete variable domain is EAGVAQSPRYKIIEKRQSVAFWCNPISGHATLYWYQQILGQGPKLLIQFQNNGVVDDSQLPKDRFSAERLKGVDSTLKIQPAKLEDSAVYLCASSFGASGKASYNEQFFGPGTRLTVL.